This is a list of T cell receptor beta chains from one sample in a study of T cell responses to AZD1222 COVID-19 vaccine. The method was immunoSEQ multiplex PCR; TCRdb's version includes in-frame clones alone and lacks a portion of them. The data show over 50,000 clones, approximately 88% seen once. The material was peripheral blood, obtained on day 0 of AZD1222 vaccination. Receptor source: an adult in good health. Each CDR3 is given with its conserved first and last residue. A D gene is named only where the DNA matches it firmly. The size field is filled for only some rows; it gives once, few, many or a size class.

clone size,V gene,D gene,J gene,CDR3 length,CDR3 DNA,CDR3 protein
.,TRBV7-2,TRBD1,TRBJ2-3,14,TGTGCCAGCAGCACCGGGACAGGGGGCGGTACGCAGTATTTT,CASSTGTGGGTQYF
.,TRBV6-5,TRBD1,TRBJ1-1,15,TGTGCCAGCAGTTACTGGGGACAGGGGAACACTGAAGCTTTCTTT,CASSYWGQGNTEAFF
.,TRBV7-2,.,TRBJ2-1,15,TGTGCCAGCAGCGAGATAGGGCAGGAATACAATGAGCAGTTCTTC,CASSEIGQEYNEQFF
once,TRBV5-1,.,TRBJ1-1,13,TGCGCCAGCAGCTTGGCTCCCTTCTCTGAAGCTTTCTTT,CASSLAPFSEAFF
.,TRBV19,TRBD1,TRBJ2-1,15,TGTGCCAGTAGTCCGACGGGACAGGGCCTTAATGAGCAGTTCTTC,CASSPTGQGLNEQFF
.,TRBV6-5,.,TRBJ1-3,14,TGTGCCGGCTCTGGCCCAGGGGTCGGAAACACCATATATTTT,CAGSGPGVGNTIYF
.,TRBV6-6,TRBD2,TRBJ2-1,16,TGTGCCAGCAGTTCCAGAGGGACTAGCGGGAACAATGAGCAGTTCTTC,CASSSRGTSGNNEQFF
.,TRBV10-1,TRBD2,TRBJ2-7,14,TGCGCCAGCAGTGGCGGGACTAGCAGAGACGAGCAGTACTTC,CASSGGTSRDEQYF
.,TRBV4-1,.,TRBJ1-4,16,TGCGCCAGCAGCCAAGATACGGCTGAGGGAGGTGAAAAACTGTTTTTT,CASSQDTAEGGEKLFF
.,TRBV6-5,.,TRBJ1-5,15,TGTGCCACGAAGGGGGGGGTCGGAAGCAATCAGCCCCAGCATTTT,CATKGGVGSNQPQHF
.,TRBV5-6,.,TRBJ1-5,14,TGTGCCAGCAGCTTGGGGCAGAACAATCAGCCCCAGCATTTT,CASSLGQNNQPQHF